What follows are 19 T cell receptor beta chains derived from one specimen sequenced in a study of persistence of HIV-infected CD4 T cells. Sequencing used immunoSEQ version 4 in survey mode. Sequencing was performed with immunoSEQ multiplex PCR; in TCRdb, only in-frame clones are kept and a portion is missing. The sample lists 35,000 to 40,000 clones; about 85% were seen once. Cells were stimulated with CMV-infected fibroblast lysates at 8 to 10 ug/mL. Sorted nonresponding memory CD4+ T cells were CD40L-negative, CD69-negative, CD45RO-high. No antigen has been assigned to these receptors. The sequences come from CD4+ T cells sorted from PBMCs after approximately 19-hour stimulation, collected from a patient who received antiretroviral therapy. The receptors here all came from an adult man with HIV who was CMV-seropositive.

J is TRBJ2-3 and V is TRBV9; TRBD1 might be the D (6 bases). Germline V gene lookup returns CDR1 SGDLS and CDR2 YYNGEE. The CDR3 contains 15 residues. V lost 3 bases to trimming and J lost 0 bases, with 11 bases between them. CDR3 sequence (DNA): TGTGCCAGCAGCGCTACAGGGCCTAGCACAGATACGCAGTATTTT. Amino acid sequence: CASSATGPSTDTQYF.

The rearrangement joins TRBV28 to TRBJ1-1, with 7 positions matching TRBD1. V shed 5 bases and J 5 bases; nucleotides not matched to a gene: 11. The CDR3 runs to 15 residues. The germline gives CDR1 MDHEN, CDR2 SYDVKM. The CDR3 spells CASSPYTGEVTEAFF. CDR3 sequence (DNA): TGTGCCAGCAGTCCTTATACAGGGGAGGTGACTGAAGCTTTCTTT.

The CDR3 bases are TGCGCCAGCAGCTCCCAAGTGGAAGGGCCCACTGAAGCTTTCTTT. This translates into CASSSQVEGPTEAFF. The chain has TRBV5-1 and TRBJ1-1; D gene uncertain. Germline CDR1 and CDR2: SGHRS and YFSETQ. The V and J ends lost 3 bases and 4 bases respectively, with 16 bases between them. The CDR3 is 15 amino acids.

J is TRBJ1-2 and V is TRBV9; no firm D call. Per germline, CDR1 SGDLS and CDR2 YYNGEE. The CDR3 spans 13 residues. Between the trimmed V and J ends, which lost 4 bases and 0 bases, there was a span of 7 bases. In DNA, the CDR3 is TGTGCCAGCAGCCAAGGAGCTAACTATGGCTACACCTTC. Translating gives CASSQGANYGYTF.

The chain is built from TRBV4-1 and TRBJ1-3, with D uncertain. The CDR3 length is 15 residues. V was pared by 0 bases and J by 0 bases, with 6 bases between. Germline V gene sequence: CDR1 MGHRA, CDR2 YSYEKL. CDR3 protein: CASSQDSFSGNTIYF. For the CDR3, the DNA is TGCGCCAGCAGCCAAGACAGCTTCTCTGGAAACACCATATATTTT.

The V call is TRBV25-1, the J call TRBJ1-4, with 9 bases identical to TRBD1. The junction had 7 bases not matched to a gene; V was cut back by 7 bases and J by 1 base. Per the germline V gene, CDR1 is MGHDK and CDR2 is SYGVNS. This CDR3 contains 16 residues. CDR3 amino acids: CASTPGQGRTNEKLFF. CDR3 in DNA: TGTGCCAGCACCCCGGGACAGGGACGAACTAATGAAAAACTGTTTTTT. Together with reference TRBV25-1 and TRBJ1-4, the CDR3 gives the full variable domain: EADIYQTPRYLVIGTGKKITLECSQTMGHDKMYWYQQDPGMELHLIHYSYGVNSTEKGDLSSESTVSRIRTEHFPLTLESARPSHTSQYLCASTPGQGRTNEKLFFGSGTQLSVL.

This clone was observed a few times. This sequence joins TRBV10-1 and TRBJ2-7; weak D call: TRBD2 (6 bases). V lost 3 bases and J 4 bases, leaving 10 bases between the germline ends. The CDR3 sequence is 13 residues long. Germline assignment: CDR1 WNHNN and CDR2 SYGVQD (reference sequence). The CDR3 region is CASSDRGRYEQYF. CDR3 DNA sequence: TGCGCCAGCAGTGACCGGGGGAGGTACGAGCAGTACTTC.

The chain uses TRBV27 and TRBJ2-3, with 8 bases identical to TRBD2. The ends lost 3 bases at V and 5 bases at J; junction bases unmatched: 4. Germline CDR1 MNHEY, CDR2 SMNVEV (reference sequence). The CDR3 covers 14 residues. CDR3 coding DNA: TGTGCCAGCAGTTTTAGGCGGGGGGTAGATACGCAGTATTTT. It is translated as CASSFRRGVDTQYF.

V is TRBV20-1 and J is TRBJ1-5, with D maybe TRBD1 (6 bases). V gave up 3 bases and J gave up 6 bases, with 12 bases separating them. CDR1 is DFQATT, CDR2 SNEGSKA, per germline (reference sequence). This CDR3 has 13 residues. The CDR3 coding sequence is TGCAGTGCTAGTAGTCAGGGGAGTCAGCCCCAGCATTTT. Amino acids: CSASSQGSQPQHF.

The chain combines TRBV25-1 with TRBJ2-7; 8 positions match TRBD1. V dropped 1 base and J dropped 0; count of bases not matched to a gene: 5. The CDR3 sequence is 16 residues long. Germline V lookup: CDR1 MGHDK, CDR2 SYGVNS. The CDR3 sequence is CASSEFAGGFSYEQYF. CDR3 DNA: TGTGCCAGCAGTGAATTTGCAGGGGGCTTCTCCTACGAGCAGTACTTC.

The chain links TRBV7-8 to TRBJ2-7; D not certain. Trimming pared 2 bases from V and 2 bases from J, leaving 19 bases between. This CDR3 is 17 amino acids long. CDR1 is SGHVS and CDR2 is FQNEAQ in the germline V gene. The DNA of the CDR3 is TGTGCCAGCAGCTTACCCCCCCTAAGGTCGGCCCCCTACGAGCAGTACTTC. Residues: CASSLPPLRSAPYEQYF.

The V call is TRBV5-8, the J call TRBJ1-1; no definite D call. Trimming removed 6 bases from V and 4 bases from J, with 13 bases in between. The V gene's germline CDR1 is SGHTS and CDR2 YDEGEE. CDR3 length: 13 residues. The DNA for the CDR3 is TGTGCCAGCACCCGTTCAGTGGGCACTGAAGCTTTCTTT. This translates into CASTRSVGTEAFF.

This clone has only a few counts. This chain uses TRBV19 with TRBJ2-2, with TRBD2 matching over 9 bases. Germline V CDR1 and CDR2: LNHDA, SQIVND (reference sequence). V was pared by 6 bases and J by 4 bases, with 0 bases of the junction left unmatched. The length of the CDR3 is 13 residues. CDR3: CASRLAGTGELFF. For the CDR3, the DNA is TGTGCCAGTAGACTAGCGGGCACCGGGGAGCTGTTTTTT.

The J gene is TRBJ1-2, the V gene TRBV5-1; 7 positions agree with TRBD1. This CDR3 has 12 amino acids. The trim removed 4 bases at V and 7 bases at J, leaving 4 bases unmatched. Germline lookup yields CDR1 SGHRS and CDR2 YFSETQ. CDR3 residues: CASSEDRRGYTF. As DNA, the CDR3 is TGCGCCAGCAGCGAGGACAGGCGTGGCTACACCTTC.

The rearrangement links TRBV19 to TRBJ2-2, with D maybe TRBD1 (6 bases). V lost 8 bases, J lost 3 bases, and 19 bases lay in between. This CDR3 has 16 residues. Germline lookup yields CDR1 LNHDA and CDR2 SQIVND (reference sequence). CDR3 sequence (DNA): TGTGCCAGTGGACGAGGCGACAGGCTCGACACCGGGGAGCTGTTTTTT. Its protein product is CASGRGDRLDTGELFF.

The J gene is TRBJ2-2, the V gene TRBV7-2; a possible D gene is TRBD1 (5 bases). This CDR3 has 15 residues. Trimming took 3 bases from V and 1 from J, leaving 9 bases between them. Germline values: CDR1 SGHTA, CDR2 FQGNSA. The CDR3 DNA sequence: TGTGCCAGCAGCTTCAGGACACTGAACACCGGGGAGCTGTTTTTT. Amino acid sequence: CASSFRTLNTGELFF.

The genes are TRBV24-1 and TRBJ1-1; D ambiguous. The germline CDR1 and CDR2 sequences are KGHDR and SFDVKD. The CDR3 totals 13 residues. The ends were cut back, 7 bases at V and 0 bases at J, with 8 bases in the middle. The CDR3 sequence is CATRQELNTEAFF. In DNA, the CDR3 is TGTGCCACCAGACAAGAACTGAACACTGAAGCTTTCTTT.

The rearrangement links TRBV6-5 to TRBJ2-3; D gene uncertain. The CDR3 contains 14 residues. The germline V gene has CDR1 MNHEY and CDR2 SVGAGI. V was pared by 4 bases and J by 1 base, with 9 bases between. The CDR3: CASSLEPRTDTQYF. The CDR3 DNA is TGTGCCAGCAGTTTGGAGCCTCGCACAGATACGCAGTATTTT.

The chain carries TRBV19 and TRBJ1-6; unclear D gene. Trimming stripped 7 bases from V and 5 bases from J, with 9 bases between. This CDR3 has 13 amino acids. In germline, CDR1 is LNHDA, CDR2 SQIVND (reference sequence). The CDR3 DNA follows: TGTGCCAGTATGAGGGCCGATAATTCACCCCTCCACTTT. Encoded protein: CASMRADNSPLHF.